Listed here are 24 T cell receptor beta chains from one sample, sequenced in a study of T cell repertoires in cytomegalovirus infection. What these receptors recognize is not known. A single record per CDR3 protein comes from TCRdb applying MiXCR to the reads. The table shows roughly 120,000 distinct CDR3 sequences, with 29% occurring only once. This sample comprised CD8+ T cells from cultured PBMCs, obtained from culture after CMV antigen stimulation. These receptors originate from a human donor in good health (CMV status not recorded). Some clones in this sample may be carry-over from other donors' samples.

This sequence joins TRBV9 and TRBJ2-6; D is uncertain. The germline V and J ends were trimmed by 2 bases and 0 bases, with 3 bases remaining between them. CDR3 length equals 14 residues. The germline V gene encodes CDR1 SGDLS and CDR2 YYNGEE. In nucleotides, the CDR3 is TGTGCCAGCAGCGTTTCCTCTGGGGCCAACGTCCTGACTTTC. Amino acids: CASSVSSGANVLTF.

The rearrangement links TRBV6-2 or TRBV6-3 to TRBJ2-7; 11 bases agree with TRBD2. The CDR3 length is 15 residues. V shed 6 bases and J 0 bases; nucleotides not matched to a gene: 4. Germline loops: CDR1 MNHEY, CDR2 SVGEGT. The CDR3: CASSDGLAGSYEQYF. In nucleotides, the CDR3 is TGTGCCAGCAGCGATGGACTAGCGGGCTCCTACGAGCAGTACTTC.

This clonotype showed up many times. V usage is TRBV5-6 and J usage is TRBJ1-6; TRBD1 agrees at 7 bases. The germline V gene encodes CDR1 SGHDT and CDR2 YYEEEE. J lost 7 bases, V lost 3 bases, and 7 bases had no gene match. CDR3 length equals 15 residues. CDR3 in DNA: TGTGCCAGCAGCTCTTTGGGGACAGAGAATTCACCCCTCCACTTT. Encoded protein: CASSSLGTENSPLHF.

At least ten counts were recorded for this clonotype. CDR3 residues: CASSSTGPEQYF. The CDR3 DNA is TGTGCCAGCAGCTCGACAGGGCCCGAGCAGTACTTC. The chain employs TRBV7-6 and TRBJ2-7, with 7 bases aligning to TRBD1. Germline CDR1 SGHVS, CDR2 FNYEAQ. The CDR3 extends over 12 amino acids. The J segment lost 6 bases and the V segment lost 4 bases, leaving 3 bases of the junction unmatched.

This sequence joins TRBV9 and TRBJ2-7; possibly TRBD1 for D (5 bases). V was cut by 0 bases and J by 0 bases, with 7 bases left in between. The CDR3 length is 14 residues. The germline V gene has CDR1 SGDLS and CDR2 YYNGEE. The CDR3 sequence is CASSVGQNSYEQYF. Here the CDR3 DNA reads TGTGCCAGCAGCGTAGGACAGAACTCCTACGAGCAGTACTTC.

The CDR3 protein is CASSSGSGTTKNIQYF. CDR3 bases: TGTGCCAGCAGTTCTGGGTCAGGGACTACGAAAAACATTCAGTACTTC. V usage is TRBV6-5 and J usage is TRBJ2-4; 7 bases are a match to TRBD2. Germline V CDR1 and CDR2: MNHEY, SVGAGI. The CDR3 extends over 16 amino acids. Trimming at V came to 4 bases and at J to 4 bases, leaving 10 bases not matched to a gene.

This chain uses TRBV27 with TRBJ1-3, with D hard to call. From germline, CDR1 is MNHEY and CDR2 SMNVEV (reference sequence). V was shortened by 6 bases and J by 0 bases, with 9 bases between the two germline ends. The CDR3 has 14 amino acids. Written as DNA, the CDR3 is TGTGCCAGCAGCCCGAGGGACTCTGGAAACACCATATATTTT. The encoded protein is CASSPRDSGNTIYF.

V and J are TRBV29-1 and TRBJ2-7; D is unresolved. V lost 4 bases, J lost 4 bases, and 8 bases lay in between. The CDR3 loop spans 11 amino acids. CDR1 is SQVTM, CDR2 ANQGSEA, per germline. CDR3: CSVGYGYEQYF. The CDR3 DNA sequence: TGCAGCGTTGGTTACGGATACGAGCAGTACTTC.

This clonotype has ten or more counts. The chain recombines TRBV15 with TRBJ2-1; D call uncertain. This CDR3 is 17 amino acids long. V was pared by 3 bases and J by 2 bases, with 17 bases between. CDR1 and CDR2 from the germline V gene are LNHNV and YYDKDF (reference sequence). CDR3 sequence reads: CATSSDYLVRPYNEQFF. The CDR3 DNA is TGTGCCACCAGCAGCGATTATCTAGTTCGTCCCTACAATGAGCAGTTCTTC.

On this clonotype itself: At one end the junction does not follow the germline gene, possibly because of a read error. The J gene is TRBJ1-2, the V gene TRBV7-2; 7 bases are shared with TRBD1. Germline lookup yields CDR1 SGHTA and CDR2 FQGNSA. The CDR3 is 17 residues long. The CDR3 DNA reads TGTGTCAGCAGCTTAGTTATAATAGGACAGGTTAACTCTGGCTACACCTTC. Amino acids: CVSSLVIIGQVNSGYTF.

The sample holds one count of this clonotype. The rearrangement uses TRBV19 and TRBJ2-5; 10 positions agree with TRBD2. Germline values: CDR1 LNHDA, CDR2 SQIVND (reference sequence). The CDR3 loop spans 16 amino acids. V lost 3 bases, J lost 5 bases, and 9 bases stayed unmatched. The chain's CDR3 is CASSIGGLAARETQYF. CDR3 DNA sequence: TGTGCCAGTAGTATCGGTGGACTAGCGGCCCGGGAGACCCAGTACTTC.

There are a few counts of this clonotype. This chain uses TRBV7-9 with TRBJ2-1, with D unresolved. The CDR3 is made up of 16 amino acids. V lost 2 bases and J 5 bases, leaving 16 bases between the germline ends. Germline V gives CDR1 SEHNR, CDR2 FQNEAQ (reference sequence). CDR3 coding DNA: TGTGCCAGCAGCTTATTTGATGTCCTCCCCAACAATGAGCAGTTCTTC. Its translation: CASSLFDVLPNNEQFF.

In regard to this clonotype: The junction departs from the called germline gene at one end, perhaps through a read error. The chain carries TRBV7-8 and TRBJ1-1; D not resolved. Germline CDR1 and CDR2: SGHVS and FQNEAQ. The CDR3 has 14 residues. CDR3 nucleotide sequence: TGTGCCAGGAGCTTAGGTGGGGAACTTACTGAAGCTTTCTTT. It encodes CARSLGGELTEAFF.

This rearrangement joins TRBV20-1 to TRBJ2-1, with a tentative D call TRBD2 (5 bases). Germline loops: CDR1 DFQATT, CDR2 SNEGSKA (reference sequence). This CDR3 is built from 13 residues. V shed 6 bases and J shed 2 bases, with 11 bases lying between them. The DNA for the CDR3 is TGCAGTGCCCTTCGGGGAACCTACAATGAGCAGTTCTTC. It yields the protein CSALRGTYNEQFF.

This clonotype has only a few counts. This chain uses TRBV28 with TRBJ2-5, with 8 bases lining up with TRBD2. Trimming took 4 bases from V and 5 from J; bases not matched to a gene: 6. This CDR3 has 14 amino acids. Germline CDR1 reads MDHEN; CDR2 reads SYDVKM. This CDR3 reads CASSSPGGAETQYF. The CDR3 nucleotides read TGTGCCAGCAGTTCCCCCGGGGGGGCTGAGACCCAGTACTTC.

In its sample, this clonotype was seen a few times. J is TRBJ1-2 and V is TRBV6-6; TRBD1 might be the D (5 bases). The CDR3 totals 16 residues. Germline V gene sequence: CDR1 MNHNY, CDR2 SVGAGI (reference sequence). The V gene lost 0 bases and the J gene lost 8 bases, with 19 bases spanning the gap. The chain's CDR3 is CASSYSMGPAGGGYTF. In DNA form, the CDR3 reads TGTGCCAGCAGTTACTCGATGGGACCTGCGGGGGGGGGCTACACCTTC.

The count of this clonotype is one. The CDR3, as DNA: TGTGCCAGTAGTACGGACAGGGGGTTGGCTGAAGCTTTCTTT. Its protein product is CASSTDRGLAEAFF. The J gene is TRBJ1-1, the V gene TRBV19; 10 nucleotides match TRBD1. Germline V lookup: CDR1 LNHDA, CDR2 SQIVND (reference sequence). CDR3 length: 14 amino acids. J lost 6 bases, V lost 4 bases, and 5 bases had no gene match.

This chain joins TRBV9 and TRBJ1-6, with a weak D call TRBD1 (5 bases). Germline-derived CDR1 and CDR2 are SGDLS and YYNGEE. Trimming took off 4 bases at V and 13 bases at J, with 15 bases between the two ends. The CDR3 is 13 amino acids. CDR3 amino acids: CASSLGTSNPLHF. The CDR3 region has the DNA TGTGCCAGCAGCTTAGGGACCTCCAACCCCCTCCACTTT.

The chain couples TRBV2 to TRBJ2-1; the match to TRBD2 covers 8 bases. The CDR3 totals 14 residues. V lost 7 bases, J lost 7 bases, and 9 bases stayed unmatched. The germline gives CDR1 SNHLY, CDR2 FYNNEI. For the CDR3, the DNA is TGTGCCAGCAACTCGGGGGGGCCTTGGAATGAGCAGTTCTTC. Translating it yields CASNSGGPWNEQFF.

This chain joins TRBV12-3 or TRBV12-4 and TRBJ1-1, with unresolved D. The CDR3 sequence is 11 residues long. V was shortened by 4 bases and J by 4 bases, with 4 bases between the two germline ends. DNA of the CDR3: TGTGCCAGCAGTTACAGCACTGAAGCTTTCTTT. This codes for CASSYSTEAFF.

The chain has TRBV24-1 and TRBJ2-1; D uncertain. The CDR3 spans 13 residues. V lost 0 bases and J lost 7, with 6 bases in between. Germline V lookup: CDR1 KGHDR, CDR2 SFDVKD. The CDR3 spells CATSDLLGNEQFF. DNA for the CDR3: TGTGCCACCAGTGATTTGTTGGGAAATGAGCAGTTCTTC.

This clonotype came up a few times. The J gene is TRBJ1-2, the V gene TRBV7-9, with 9 bases fitting TRBD1. Per the germline V gene, CDR1 is SEHNR and CDR2 is FQNEAQ (reference sequence). Trimming removed 4 bases from V and 6 bases from J; junction bases left unmatched: 3. This CDR3 region has 13 residues. The CDR3 coding sequence is TGTGCCAGCAGCTCCGGGACAGGGAATGGCTACACCTTC. Its translation is CASSSGTGNGYTF. The variable domain in full, completed from reference TRBV7-9 and TRBJ1-2, reads DTGVSQNPRHKITKRGQNVTFRCDPISEHNRLYWYRQTLGQGPEFLTYFQNEAQLEKSRLLSDRFSAERPKGSFSTLEIQRTEQGDSAMYLCASSSGTGNGYTFGSGTRLTVV.

The chain carries TRBV27 and TRBJ2-5; 7 bases match TRBD1. Germline values: CDR1 MNHEY, CDR2 SMNVEV (reference sequence). V trimming: 4 bases; J trimming: 1 base; junction bases outside the gene matches: 6. The CDR3 spans 15 residues. The CDR3 DNA is TGTGCCAGCAGTTCCCTGACAGGGTTCCAAGAGACCCAGTACTTC. Translation gives CASSSLTGFQETQYF.

The chain is built from TRBV20-1 and TRBJ2-7; 13 bases fit TRBD2. V lost 6 bases and J lost 1; bases outside the gene matches: 15. The CDR3 runs 18 residues. Germline CDR1 DFQATT, CDR2 SNEGSKA (reference sequence). CDR3 nucleotide sequence: TGCAGTGCGTCCACCACTAGCGGGGGGGCCCGATTGTCCTACGAGCAGTACTTC. Translating gives CSASTTSGGARLSYEQYF.